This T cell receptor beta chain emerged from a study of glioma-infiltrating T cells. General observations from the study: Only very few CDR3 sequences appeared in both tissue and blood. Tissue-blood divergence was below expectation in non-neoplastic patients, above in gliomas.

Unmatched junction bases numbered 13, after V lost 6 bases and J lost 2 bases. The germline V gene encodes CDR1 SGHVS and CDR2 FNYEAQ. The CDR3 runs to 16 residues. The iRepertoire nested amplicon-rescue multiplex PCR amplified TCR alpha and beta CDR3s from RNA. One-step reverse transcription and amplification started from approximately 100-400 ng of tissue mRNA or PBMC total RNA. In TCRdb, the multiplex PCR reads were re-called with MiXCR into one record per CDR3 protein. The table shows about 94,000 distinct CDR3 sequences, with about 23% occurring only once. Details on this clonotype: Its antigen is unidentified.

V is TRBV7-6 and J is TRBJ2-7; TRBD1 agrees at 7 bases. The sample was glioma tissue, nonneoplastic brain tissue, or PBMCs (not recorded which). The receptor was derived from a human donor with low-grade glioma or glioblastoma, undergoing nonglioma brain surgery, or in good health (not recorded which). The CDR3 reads CASSQTPGQAAYEQYF. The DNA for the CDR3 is TGTGCCAGCAGTCAAACTCCCGGACAGGCAGCCTACGAGCAGTACTTC. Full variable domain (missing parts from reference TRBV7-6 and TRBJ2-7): GAGVSQSPRYKVTKRGQDVALRCDPISGHVSLYWYRQALGQGPEFLTYFNYEAQQDKSGLPNDRFSAERPEGSISTLTIQRTEQRDSAMYRCASSQTPGQAAYEQYFGPGTRLTVT.